This T cell receptor beta chain was recorded in a study of T cell responses to AZD1222 COVID-19 vaccine. Study results and caveats: Unmutated variant regions are reportedly targeted by nearly half of spike-specific TCRs.

Concerning this clone itself: Its antigen is unknown.

The repertoire was sequenced with immunoSEQ multiplex PCR; TCRdb's copy has only in-frame clones and lacks some. Altogether about 110,000 clones are present, around 87% being singletons, with the ten largest covering around 4.4%. CDR1 and CDR2 from the germline V gene are SEHNR and FQNEAQ (reference sequence). The CDR3 consists of 13 residues. Deletions cut 3 bases from V and 4 bases from J, with 9 bases between. This TCR was recovered from an adult in good health. The sample here was peripheral blood, taken on day 0 of AZD1222 vaccination. The V gene is TRBV7-9, the J gene TRBJ1-2; D ambiguous. CDR3 DNA: TGTGCCAGCAGCTTTGGGAGTGGCTATGGCTACACCTTC. Translated: CASSFGSGYGYTF.